The T cell receptor (beta chain) described here comes from a study of blood T cell repertoires in COVID-19. Study-wide background: From the United States, Italy and Spain came samples of acute and convalescent COVID-19. Sample material is recorded as cDNA or gDNA derived from T cells, B-cell-depleted T cells, or PBMCs.

Authors' methods: The authors estimated nucleated cell counts from reference gene primer amplification. The table came from immunoSEQ multiplex PCR; TCRdb's copy has only in-frame clones and leaves some out. V and J calls and clone size follow that table, whereas D and trimming were derived from the DNA. In the table there are 130,000 or so clones, around 88% of which are singletons. This CDR3 comprises 13 residues. V lost 4 bases, J lost 6 bases, and 12 bases lay in between. Germline V gives CDR1 LGHDT, CDR2 YNNKEL (reference sequence). Sequenced sample: peripheral blood. The source is a man aged 50 to 59 with acute or convalescent COVID-19. The chain couples TRBV3-1 (or the pseudogene TRBV3-2) to TRBJ1-2; D unresolved. The CDR3 reads CASSPYGPNGYTF. CDR3 DNA sequence: TGTGCCAGCAGCCCTTACGGTCCCAATGGCTACACCTTC.